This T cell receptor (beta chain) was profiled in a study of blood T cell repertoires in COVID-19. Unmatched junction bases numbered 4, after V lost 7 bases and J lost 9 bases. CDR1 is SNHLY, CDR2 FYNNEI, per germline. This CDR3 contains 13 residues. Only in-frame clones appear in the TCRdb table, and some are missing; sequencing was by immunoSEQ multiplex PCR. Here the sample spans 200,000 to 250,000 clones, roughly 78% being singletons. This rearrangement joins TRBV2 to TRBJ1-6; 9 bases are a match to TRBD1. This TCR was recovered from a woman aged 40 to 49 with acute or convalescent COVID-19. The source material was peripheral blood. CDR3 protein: CASKGQGSSPLHF. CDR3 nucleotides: TGTGCCAGCAAAGGACAGGGGAGTTCACCCCTCCACTTT.